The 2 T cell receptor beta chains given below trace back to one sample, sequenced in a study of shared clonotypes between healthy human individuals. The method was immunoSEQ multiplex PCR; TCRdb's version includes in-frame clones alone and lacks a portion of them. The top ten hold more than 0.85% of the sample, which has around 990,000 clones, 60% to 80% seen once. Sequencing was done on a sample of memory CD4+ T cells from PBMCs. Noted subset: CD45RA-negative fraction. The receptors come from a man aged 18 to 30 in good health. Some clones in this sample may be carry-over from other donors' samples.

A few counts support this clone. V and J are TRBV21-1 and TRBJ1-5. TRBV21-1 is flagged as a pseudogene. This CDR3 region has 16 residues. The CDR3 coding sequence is TGTGCCAGCCGACGGGGGGAGGGTACTAGCAATCAGCCCCAGCATTTT. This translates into CASRRGEGTSNQPQHF.

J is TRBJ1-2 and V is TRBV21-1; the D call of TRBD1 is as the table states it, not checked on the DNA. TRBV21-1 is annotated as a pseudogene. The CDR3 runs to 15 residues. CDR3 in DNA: TGTGCCAGCAGCCCCTGGGGCAAGGCTAACTATGGCTACACCTTC. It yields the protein CASSPWGKANYGYTF.